This TCR beta chain was captured by sequencing in a study of OX40 agonist ivuxolimab in advanced cancers. The table came from immunoSEQ multiplex PCR; TCRdb's copy has only in-frame clones and leaves some out. The table lists more than 70,000 clones, about 91% of them singletons, with approximately 3% in the top ten. The CDR3 length is 17 residues. In germline, CDR1 is SGHRS, CDR2 YFSETQ. The V and J ends lost 0 bases and 0 bases, in that order; junction bases with no gene match: 6. Sequenced here: CD4+ or CD8+ T cells sorted from blood, sampled in a trial of the OX40 agonist ivuxolimab. This TCR was recovered from an adult with an advanced solid tumor such as melanoma, head and neck, liver or kidney cancer. The chain joins TRBV5-1 to TRBJ1-3; TRBD1 aligns across 7 bases. The CDR3 loop is CASSLGTGTSSGNTIYF. In DNA form, the CDR3 reads TGCGCCAGCAGCTTGGGGACAGGAACCAGCTCTGGAAACACCATATATTTT.